The next 24 T cell receptor beta chains were all read from a single sample in a study of T cell changes during pregnancy in multiple sclerosis. TCRdb's copy holds only in-frame clones and misses some; the assay was immunoSEQ multiplex PCR. The profile covers more than 45,000 clones, with just over 90% appearing a single time and around 4% taken by the ten largest. Material: CD8+ T cells from peripheral blood mononuclear cells, obtained in the second trimester of pregnancy. The receptors were sampled from a female donor with multiple sclerosis, enrolled in a pregnancy study.

The V and J genes are TRBV7-2 and TRBJ2-1; TRBD1 might be the D (5 bases). V dropped 4 bases and J dropped 9 bases, with 10 bases sitting between them. Germline-derived CDR1 and CDR2 are SGHTA and FQGNSA. This CDR3 region has 12 residues. CDR3 sequence reads: CASSSSGFEQFF. In DNA, the CDR3 is TGTGCCAGCAGCTCTTCAGGGTTTGAGCAGTTCTTC.

The chain's CDR3 is CASSGLAGGGYNEQFF. The DNA of the CDR3 is TGTGCCAGCAGCGGACTAGCGGGGGGCGGTTACAATGAGCAGTTCTTC. The chain has TRBV5-4 and TRBJ2-1; 14 positions match TRBD2. J lost 4 bases, V lost 4 bases, and 4 bases had no gene match. From germline, CDR1 is SGHNT and CDR2 YYREEE (reference sequence). The CDR3 is 16 amino acids.

The CDR3, as DNA: TGTGCCAGCAGTTCGGTACAGGAGGGCAGCTACGAGCAGTACTTC. Its translation is CASSSVQEGSYEQYF. The chain joins TRBV6-5 to TRBJ2-7; D perhaps matches TRBD2 (6 bases). This CDR3 has 15 residues. From germline, CDR1 is MNHEY and CDR2 SVGAGI. V lost 4 bases to trimming and J lost 3 bases, with 16 bases between them.

The chain joins TRBV30 to TRBJ1-1; D is undetermined. Trimming left V 8 bases short and J 7 bases short, with 14 bases between. The CDR3 spans 11 residues. In germline, CDR1 is GTSNPN, CDR2 SVGIG (reference sequence). The CDR3, as DNA: TGTGCCGGAGGCTCTCCGGGTGAAGCTTTCTTT. Protein sequence: CAGGSPGEAFF.

This sequence joins TRBV6-1 and TRBJ2-2; D perhaps matches TRBD2 (6 bases). The length of the CDR3 is 15 residues. V was pared by 8 bases and J by 5 bases, with 18 bases between. CDR1 is MNHNS, CDR2 SASEGT, per germline. The CDR3 sequence: CASPEGISGTGELFF. CDR3 DNA: TGTGCCAGCCCAGAAGGTATTAGCGGTACCGGGGAGCTGTTTTTT.

The chain has TRBV7-9 and TRBJ1-1; D is uncertain. This CDR3 comprises 13 residues. V lost 5 bases, J lost 4 bases, and 11 bases lay in between. The germline V gene encodes CDR1 SEHNR and CDR2 FQNEAQ (reference sequence). As DNA, the CDR3 is TGTGCCAGCAGCGGAGGAACTAGCACTGAAGCTTTCTTT. Protein product: CASSGGTSTEAFF.

The chain is built from TRBV6-6 and TRBJ2-3; TRBD1 is a possible D gene (5 bases). V lost 4 bases and J 0 bases, leaving 11 bases between the germline ends. CDR1 is MNHNY, CDR2 SVGAGI, per germline (reference sequence). The CDR3 length is 15 residues. The CDR3 region is CASSFDRYSTDTQYF. The CDR3 DNA is TGTGCCAGCAGTTTTGACAGATATAGCACAGATACGCAGTATTTT.

This clone showed up just once. V is TRBV29-1 and J is TRBJ2-4, with D perhaps TRBD1 (6 bases). Trimming left V 2 bases short and J 7 bases short, with 12 bases between. Germline V CDR1 and CDR2: SQVTM, ANQGSEA. The CDR3 extends over 13 amino acids. CDR3 sequence: CSVEPPGVNIQYF. CDR3 coding DNA: TGCAGCGTTGAACCCCCAGGGGTGAACATTCAGTACTTC.

A single count supports this clone. V and J are TRBV5-4 and TRBJ1-1; perhaps TRBD1 as D (6 bases). Germline CDR1 reads SGHNT; CDR2 reads YYREEE (reference sequence). CDR3 length: 14 amino acids. Trimming took off 2 bases at V and 4 bases at J, with 12 bases between the two ends. CDR3 DNA: TGTGCCAGCAGCTTCGGTAGGGGGGGCACTGAAGCTTTCTTT. Translation: CASSFGRGGTEAFF.

The rearrangement joins TRBV19 to TRBJ2-1; possibly TRBD1 for D (5 bases). Deletions cut 7 bases from V and 2 bases from J, with 15 bases between. CDR3 length: 15 amino acids. Germline-derived CDR1 and CDR2 are LNHDA and SQIVND (reference sequence). CDR3 bases: TGTGCCAGTAACATTGGACACCTTGCCTACAATGAGCAGTTCTTC. Translated: CASNIGHLAYNEQFF.

The V gene is TRBV2, the J gene TRBJ1-1; D unresolved. The V end lost 4 bases, the J end lost 0 bases, and 3 bases lay between the germline ends. Germline lookup yields CDR1 SNHLY and CDR2 FYNNEI. The CDR3 runs to 12 residues. The CDR3, as DNA: TGTGCCAGCAGTGTTATGAACACTGAAGCTTTCTTT. As protein: CASSVMNTEAFF.

A few counts support this clone. The J gene is TRBJ2-2, the V gene TRBV9; D gene unclear. With 5 bases removed from V and 2 bases from J, the gap between germline ends came to 4 bases. CDR3 length equals 12 residues. The germline V gene encodes CDR1 SGDLS and CDR2 YYNGEE. Here the CDR3 DNA reads TGTGCCAGCAGATCAAACACCGGGGAGCTGTTTTTT. Translation gives CASRSNTGELFF.

The J gene is TRBJ1-5, the V gene TRBV28; 8 bases are shared with TRBD1. V lost 6 bases to trimming and J lost 2 bases; unmatched junction nucleotides: 9. Germline assignment: CDR1 MDHEN and CDR2 SYDVKM. The CDR3 is 16 amino acids. CDR3 sequence: CASRPLWGQGNQPQHF. The CDR3 DNA is TGTGCCAGCAGACCTCTTTGGGGACAGGGCAATCAGCCCCAGCATTTT.

The rearrangement links TRBV19 to TRBJ2-2; TRBD2 aligns across 14 bases. The CDR3 sequence is 16 residues long. The junction had 3 bases not matched to a gene; V was cut back by 6 bases and J by 3 bases. CDR1 and CDR2 from the germline V gene are LNHDA and SQIVND (reference sequence). CDR3: CASSGTSGSYTGELFF. The CDR3 bases are TGTGCCAGTAGCGGGACTAGCGGGAGTTACACCGGGGAGCTGTTTTTT. The full variable domain, its missing parts supplied by reference TRBV19 and TRBJ2-2, is DGGITQSPKYLFRKEGQNVTLSCEQNLNHDAMYWYRQDPGQGLRLIYYSQIVNDFQKGDIAEGYSVSREKKESFPLTVTSAQKNPTAFYLCASSGTSGSYTGELFFGEGSRLTVL.

The chain carries TRBV4-1 and TRBJ2-7; no definite D call. Looked up from germline, CDR1 is MGHRA and CDR2 is YSYEKL. The CDR3 is 17 residues long. The ends were cut back, 0 bases at V and 4 bases at J, with 19 bases in the middle. DNA of the CDR3: TGCGCCAGCAGCCAAGACGTGTTGGTCCGCGATGGTTACGAGCAGTACTTC. Translating it yields CASSQDVLVRDGYEQYF.

The chain joins TRBV2 to TRBJ1-1, with no clear D. The CDR3 length is 13 residues. Trimming cost V 3 bases and J 1 base, with 6 bases left between them. Germline CDR1 reads SNHLY; CDR2 reads FYNNEI. CDR3 sequence reads: CASSDSPNTEAFF. In nucleotides, the CDR3 is TGTGCCAGCAGTGACTCCCCGAACACTGAAGCTTTCTTT.

The rearrangement joins TRBV9 to TRBJ2-3, with 9 bases aligning to TRBD2. There are 15 residues in the CDR3. The junction had 3 bases not matched to a gene; V was cut back by 0 bases and J by 4 bases. CDR1 is SGDLS and CDR2 is YYNGEE in the germline V gene. The CDR3 nucleotides read TGTGCCAGCAGCGTAGAAGGCGGGAGGGCAGATACGCAGTATTTT. It specifies CASSVEGGRADTQYF.

This chain connects TRBV9 to TRBJ1-4; the D gene is possibly TRBD1 (5 bases). Trimming removed 1 base from V and 2 bases from J, with 12 bases in between. The CDR3 has 16 amino acids. Germline V gene sequence: CDR1 SGDLS, CDR2 YYNGEE. As DNA, the CDR3 is TGTGCCAGCAGCGTATCAGGGAAGGAGACTAATGAAAAACTGTTTTTT. Amino acids: CASSVSGKETNEKLFF.

This chain connects TRBV13 to TRBJ2-1; unclear D gene. Looked up from germline, CDR1 is PRHDT and CDR2 is FYEKMQ (reference sequence). Between the trimmed V and J ends, which lost 1 base and 0 bases, there was a span of 10 bases. The CDR3 runs to 16 residues. The chain's CDR3 is CASSLALASSYNEQFF. The DNA for the CDR3 is TGTGCCAGCAGCTTAGCCCTTGCTAGCTCCTACAATGAGCAGTTCTTC.

J is TRBJ2-7 and V is TRBV6-1, with 10 bases aligning to TRBD2. Germline trimming cut 1 base from V and 5 bases from J; bases unmatched to any gene: 8. The CDR3 loop spans 16 amino acids. Germline V gives CDR1 MNHNS, CDR2 SASEGT. The CDR3 bases are TGTGCCAGCAGTGAAGTCAGCGGGGGGGCTCAAGACGAGCAGTACTTC. Its protein is CASSEVSGGAQDEQYF.

CDR3 sequence: CASSLATFGGQETQYF. The DNA for the CDR3 is TGTGCCAGCAGCTTAGCCACGTTCGGGGGGCAAGAGACCCAGTACTTC. This chain links TRBV7-2 with TRBJ2-5, with TRBD2 matching over 7 bases. The germline CDR1 and CDR2 sequences are SGHTA and FQGNSA. This CDR3 spans 16 amino acids. Unmatched junction bases numbered 6, after V lost 0 bases and J lost 2 bases. Supplemented by reference TRBV7-2 and TRBJ2-5, the full variable domain reads GAGVSQSPSNKVTEKGKDVELRCDPISGHTALYWYRQSLGQGLEFLIYFQGNSAPDKSGLPSDRFSAERTGGSVSTLTIQRTQQEDSAVYLCASSLATFGGQETQYFGPGTRLLVL.

The V gene is TRBV27, the J gene TRBJ2-1; D ambiguous. CDR1 and CDR2 from the germline V gene are MNHEY and SMNVEV (reference sequence). The CDR3 runs 16 residues. The V end was cut by 0 bases, the J end by 7 bases, with 16 bases between. In DNA, the CDR3 is TGTGCCAGCAGTTTATCGCGGTTAGTTTTTGGGAATGAGCAGTTCTTC. Translating gives CASSLSRLVFGNEQFF.

In this sample, this clone turned up once. V gene TRBV6-1 combines with J gene TRBJ1-3; D is uncertain. Trimming took off 6 bases at V and 3 bases at J, with 15 bases between the two ends. The CDR3 extends over 15 amino acids. Germline V lookup: CDR1 MNHNS, CDR2 SASEGT. The CDR3 DNA is TGTGCCAGCAGCCCTGAGGAGGGATTTGGAAACACCATATATTTT. It codes for CASSPEEGFGNTIYF.

This sequence joins TRBV7-9 and TRBJ2-3, with 7 bases that match TRBD2. Looked up from germline, CDR1 is SEHNR and CDR2 is FQNEAQ (reference sequence). With 0 bases clipped from V and 3 bases from J, the junction kept 6 bases outside the gene matches. This CDR3 spans 16 amino acids. The CDR3 is CASSLALGGRTDTQYF. Here the CDR3 DNA reads TGTGCCAGCAGCTTAGCCCTGGGAGGGAGGACAGATACGCAGTATTTT.